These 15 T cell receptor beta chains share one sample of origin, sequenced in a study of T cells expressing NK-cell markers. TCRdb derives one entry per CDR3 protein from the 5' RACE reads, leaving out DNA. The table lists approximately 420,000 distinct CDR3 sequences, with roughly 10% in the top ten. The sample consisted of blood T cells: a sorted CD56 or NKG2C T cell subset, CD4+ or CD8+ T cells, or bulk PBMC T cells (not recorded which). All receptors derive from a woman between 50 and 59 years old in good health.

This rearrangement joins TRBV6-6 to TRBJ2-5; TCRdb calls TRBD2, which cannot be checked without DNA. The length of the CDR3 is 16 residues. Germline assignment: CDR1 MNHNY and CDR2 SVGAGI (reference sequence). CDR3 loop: CASSKGTSGPQETQYF.

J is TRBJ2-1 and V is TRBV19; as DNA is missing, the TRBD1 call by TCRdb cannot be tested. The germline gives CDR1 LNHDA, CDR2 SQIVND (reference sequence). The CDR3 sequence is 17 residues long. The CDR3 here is CASSGITGTGGNNEQFF.

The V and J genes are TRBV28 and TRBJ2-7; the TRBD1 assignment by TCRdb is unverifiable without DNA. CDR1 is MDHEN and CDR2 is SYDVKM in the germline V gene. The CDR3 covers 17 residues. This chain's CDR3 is CASRHPGQGRLAYEQYF.

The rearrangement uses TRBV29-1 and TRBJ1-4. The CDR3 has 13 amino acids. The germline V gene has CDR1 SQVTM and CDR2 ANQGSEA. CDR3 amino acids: CSVLTRGGEKLFF.

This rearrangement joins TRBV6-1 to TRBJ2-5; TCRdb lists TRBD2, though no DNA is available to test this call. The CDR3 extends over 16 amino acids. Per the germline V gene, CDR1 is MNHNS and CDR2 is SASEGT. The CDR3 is CASRGGLAGGPETQYF.

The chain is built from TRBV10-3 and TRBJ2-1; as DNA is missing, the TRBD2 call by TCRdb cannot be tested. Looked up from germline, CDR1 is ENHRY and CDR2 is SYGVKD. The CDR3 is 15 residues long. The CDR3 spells CAISESRGLESEQFF.

This chain's CDR3 is CASSLALGAKNIQYF. The rearrangement links TRBV10-1 to TRBJ2-4; TCRdb selects TRBD2, and the lack of DNA leaves this call unchecked. The germline V gene has CDR1 WNHNN and CDR2 SYGVQD (reference sequence). This CDR3 is 15 amino acids long.

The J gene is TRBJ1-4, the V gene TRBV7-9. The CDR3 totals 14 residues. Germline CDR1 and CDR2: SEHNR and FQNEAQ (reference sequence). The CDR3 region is CASSSTGINEKLFF.

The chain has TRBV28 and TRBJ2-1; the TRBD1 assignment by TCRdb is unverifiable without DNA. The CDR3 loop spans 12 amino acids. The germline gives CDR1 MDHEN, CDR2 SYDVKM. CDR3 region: CASSWNQDGGFF.

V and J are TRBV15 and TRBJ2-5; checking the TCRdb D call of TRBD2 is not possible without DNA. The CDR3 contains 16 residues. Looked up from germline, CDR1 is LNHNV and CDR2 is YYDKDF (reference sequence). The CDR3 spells CATSRVRERGGETQYF.

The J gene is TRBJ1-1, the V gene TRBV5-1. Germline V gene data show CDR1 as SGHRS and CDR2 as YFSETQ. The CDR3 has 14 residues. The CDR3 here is CASSLELMNTEAFF.

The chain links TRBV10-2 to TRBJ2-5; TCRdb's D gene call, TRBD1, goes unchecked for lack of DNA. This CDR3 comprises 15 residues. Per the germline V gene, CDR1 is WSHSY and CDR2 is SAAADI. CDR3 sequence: CASSDLRGVQETQYF.

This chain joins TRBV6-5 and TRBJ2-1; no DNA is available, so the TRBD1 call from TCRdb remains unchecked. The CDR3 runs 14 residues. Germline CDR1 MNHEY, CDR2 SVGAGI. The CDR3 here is CASSYGQGGVEQFF.

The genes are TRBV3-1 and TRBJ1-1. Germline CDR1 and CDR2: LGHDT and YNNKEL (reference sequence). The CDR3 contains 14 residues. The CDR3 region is CASSQAYGKTEAFF.

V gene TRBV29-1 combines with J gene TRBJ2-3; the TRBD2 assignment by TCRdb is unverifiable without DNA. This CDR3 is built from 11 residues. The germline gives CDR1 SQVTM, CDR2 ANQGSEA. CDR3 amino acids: CSVADYDTQYF.